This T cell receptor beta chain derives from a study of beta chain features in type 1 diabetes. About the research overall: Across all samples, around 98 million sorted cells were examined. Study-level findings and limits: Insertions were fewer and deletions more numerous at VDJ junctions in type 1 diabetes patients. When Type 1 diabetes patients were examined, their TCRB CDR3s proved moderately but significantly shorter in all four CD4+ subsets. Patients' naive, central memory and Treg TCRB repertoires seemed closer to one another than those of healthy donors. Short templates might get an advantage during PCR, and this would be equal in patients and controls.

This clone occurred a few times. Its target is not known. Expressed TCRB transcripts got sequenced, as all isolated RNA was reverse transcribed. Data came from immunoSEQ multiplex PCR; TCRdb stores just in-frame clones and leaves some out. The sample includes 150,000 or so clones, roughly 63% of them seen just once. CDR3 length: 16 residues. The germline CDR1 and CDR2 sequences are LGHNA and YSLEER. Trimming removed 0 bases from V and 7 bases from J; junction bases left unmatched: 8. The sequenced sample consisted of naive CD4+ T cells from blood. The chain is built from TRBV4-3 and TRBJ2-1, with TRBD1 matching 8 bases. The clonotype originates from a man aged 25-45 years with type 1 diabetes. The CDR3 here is CASSQESRQGWNEQFF. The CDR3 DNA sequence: TGCGCCAGCAGCCAAGAAAGTCGACAGGGGTGGAATGAGCAGTTCTTC.